The 16 T cell receptor beta chains below were found in one sample sequenced in a study of cytomegalovirus exposure and HLA in healthy donors. 60 Vbeta and 13 Jbeta primers were used in PCR. Method: immunoSEQ multiplex PCR; TCRdb's copy keeps in-frame clones and lacks some. There are about 180,000 clones in the sample; 77% occur only once, and approximately 1.5% lies in the top ten. Sequencing used PBMCs. These receptors were taken from a woman aged 30 to 39 in good health and CMV-seropositive.

V usage is TRBV19 and J usage is TRBJ2-5, with 7 bases lining up with TRBD2. Trimming at V came to 4 bases and at J to 1 base, leaving 3 bases not matched to a gene. CDR1 LNHDA and CDR2 SQIVND come from the germline V gene (reference sequence). This CDR3 spans 14 amino acids. The CDR3 DNA sequence: TGTGCCAGTAGTAATGCGGGGGTCCAAGAGACCCAGTACTTC. Translated, it gives CASSNAGVQETQYF.

V usage is TRBV2 and J usage is TRBJ1-5; 8 bases agree with TRBD1. There are 17 residues in the CDR3. Trimming removed 2 bases from V and 0 bases from J; junction bases left unmatched: 6. The germline CDR1 and CDR2 sequences are SNHLY and FYNNEI. The CDR3 DNA sequence: TGTGCCAGCAGTGAACGAGGGACAGGACTTAGCAATCAGCCCCAGCATTTT. This gives the protein CASSERGTGLSNQPQHF. Combining the CDR3 with reference TRBV2 and TRBJ1-5 gives the whole variable domain EPEVTQTPSHQVTQMGQEVILRCVPISNHLYFYWYRQILGQKVEFLVSFYNNEISEKSEIFDDQFSVERPDGSNFTLKIRSTKLEDSAMYFCASSERGTGLSNQPQHFGDGTRLSIL.

The chain's CDR3 is CATEDRGDTDTQYF. For the CDR3, the DNA is TGTGCCACCGAGGACAGGGGCGACACAGATACGCAGTATTTT. This rearrangement joins TRBV2 to TRBJ2-3, with TRBD1 matching 9 bases. Germline loops: CDR1 SNHLY, CDR2 FYNNEI. V lost 10 bases, J lost 2 bases, and 7 bases stayed unmatched. CDR3 length equals 14 residues.

This clone occurred once. V and J are TRBV15 and TRBJ2-2, with D possibly being TRBD2 (5 bases). Germline-derived CDR1 and CDR2 are LNHNV and YYDKDF (reference sequence). V gave up 2 bases and J gave up 3 bases, with 16 bases separating them. The CDR3 is 17 amino acids. The CDR3 DNA follows: TGTGCCACCAGCAGAATCCGTGTACTAGTCCACACCGGGGAGCTGTTTTTT. Translating it yields CATSRIRVLVHTGELFF.

The CDR3 region has the DNA TGTGCCAGCGGGGGGAGGCACGAGCAGTACTTC. This encodes CASGGRHEQYF. The chain recombines TRBV27 with TRBJ2-7; D is perhaps TRBD2 (6 bases). V dropped 8 bases and J dropped 5 bases, with 10 bases sitting between them. This CDR3 spans 11 amino acids. Germline-derived CDR1 and CDR2 are MNHEY and SMNVEV (reference sequence).

This chain uses TRBV10-2 with TRBJ2-3; possibly TRBD2 for D (7 bases). Germline CDR1 reads WSHSY; CDR2 reads SAAADI. The CDR3 consists of 15 residues. The V and J ends lost 3 bases and 4 bases respectively, with 14 bases between them. DNA of the CDR3: TGCGCCAGCAGTGAAGAAACCGGGGGGCCAGATACGCAGTATTTT. Translation gives CASSEETGGPDTQYF.

In this sample, this clone turned up once. The chain couples TRBV11-2 to TRBJ1-1, with a weak D call TRBD1 (6 bases). CDR1 is SGHAT and CDR2 is FQNNGV in the germline V gene. The CDR3 totals 12 residues. Trimming removed 5 bases at V and 4 bases at J, with 8 bases between. The CDR3 DNA reads as TGTGCCAGCAGCCGCAGGGGCACTGAAGCTTTCTTT. It encodes CASSRRGTEAFF.

The chain is built from TRBV5-1 and TRBJ2-1; TRBD2 matches 11 bases. CDR1 SGHRS and CDR2 YFSETQ come from the germline V gene. The CDR3 consists of 16 residues. Germline trimming cut 3 bases from V and 4 bases from J; bases unmatched to any gene: 6. The CDR3 bases are TGCGCCAGCAGCTCCCGACTAGCGGGACTTTACAATGAGCAGTTCTTC. Translating it yields CASSSRLAGLYNEQFF. The variable domain in full, with the rest retrieved from reference TRBV5-1 and TRBJ2-1, is KAGVTQTPRYLIKTRGQQVTLSCSPISGHRSVSWYQQTPGQGLQFLFEYFSETQRNKGNFPGRFSGRQFSNSRSEMNVSTLELGDSALYLCASSSRLAGLYNEQFFGPGTRLTVL.

Written as DNA, the CDR3 is TGTGCCAGCAGACCAGACAGGGTTCGTCAGCCCCAGCATTTT. This gives the protein CASRPDRVRQPQHF. The genes are TRBV6-5 and TRBJ1-5, with 7 bases identical to TRBD1. After removal of 6 bases from V and 6 bases from J, the junction contained 8 bases not matched to a gene. CDR3 length: 14 amino acids. In germline, CDR1 is MNHEY, CDR2 SVGAGI.

The rearrangement uses TRBV7-9 and TRBJ2-7; TRBD2 matches at 9 bases. The CDR3 length is 16 residues. CDR1 is SEHNR and CDR2 is FQNEAQ in the germline V gene (reference sequence). V was clipped by 5 bases and J by 5 bases; unmatched bases: 13. The CDR3 sequence: CASSPRGSGRQNEQYF. In DNA, the CDR3 is TGTGCCAGCAGCCCCCGAGGTAGCGGGAGACAGAACGAGCAGTACTTC.

The J gene is TRBJ2-3, the V gene TRBV25-1; a weak D match, TRBD1 (7 bases). V was trimmed by 0 bases and J by 3 bases, leaving 19 bases between them. The V gene's germline CDR1 is MGHDK and CDR2 SYGVNS. This CDR3 region has 18 residues. CDR3 DNA sequence: TGTGCCAGCAGTGAATACGTTACAGGGGTGGGAGGAACAGATACGCAGTATTTT. Translated, it gives CASSEYVTGVGGTDTQYF.

The count of this clone is one. The rearrangement uses TRBV7-2 and TRBJ1-5, with 10 bases matching TRBD1. This CDR3 comprises 15 residues. The V and J ends lost 5 bases and 5 bases, in that order; junction bases with no gene match: 6. Germline lookup yields CDR1 SGHTA and CDR2 FQGNSA. DNA for the CDR3: TGTGCCAGCAGCAGGGACAGGGGTAGAGATCAGCCCCAGCATTTT. Translating gives CASSRDRGRDQPQHF.

The chain links TRBV7-9 to TRBJ1-4, with D possibly being TRBD1 (6 bases). Per germline, CDR1 SEHNR and CDR2 FQNEAQ (reference sequence). The V and J ends lost 3 bases and 4 bases respectively, with 15 bases between them. The CDR3 sequence is 16 residues long. Here the CDR3 DNA reads TGTGCCAGCAGCTTTGCCGCAGTAGGGGGTAATGAAAAACTGTTTTTT. This translates into CASSFAAVGGNEKLFF.

This chain uses TRBV28 with TRBJ1-5; D is perhaps TRBD1 (6 bases). The CDR3 length is 14 residues. Trimming took off 5 bases at V and 4 bases at J, with 12 bases between the two ends. Germline CDR1 and CDR2: MDHEN and SYDVKM. The CDR3 DNA reads TGTGCCAGCAGTCGCGGACAGTCAAATCAGCCCCAGCATTTT. Translation: CASSRGQSNQPQHF. Supplemented by reference TRBV28 and TRBJ1-5, the full variable domain reads DVKVTQSSRYLVKRTGEKVFLECVQDMDHENMFWYRQDPGLGLRLIYFSYDVKMKEKGDIPEGYSVSREKKERFSLILESASTNQTSMYLCASSRGQSNQPQHFGDGTRLSIL.

In its sample, this clone was seen a few times. The chain is built from TRBV19 and TRBJ2-3, with D possibly being TRBD1 (6 bases). Trimming took 3 bases from V and 2 from J, leaving 12 bases between them. CDR3 length: 15 amino acids. In germline, CDR1 is LNHDA, CDR2 SQIVND (reference sequence). The CDR3 DNA sequence: TGTGCCAGTAGTATCACAGGGACCAACACAGATACGCAGTATTTT. This codes for CASSITGTNTDTQYF.

The chain recombines TRBV4-3 with TRBJ2-7; weak D call: TRBD1 (6 bases). This CDR3 contains 14 residues. Trimming took off 1 base at V and 3 bases at J, with 10 bases between the two ends. The germline CDR1 and CDR2 sequences are LGHNA and YSLEER. CDR3 region: CASSQGQGHYEQYF. Here the CDR3 DNA reads TGCGCCAGCAGCCAAGGCCAGGGACACTACGAGCAGTACTTC.